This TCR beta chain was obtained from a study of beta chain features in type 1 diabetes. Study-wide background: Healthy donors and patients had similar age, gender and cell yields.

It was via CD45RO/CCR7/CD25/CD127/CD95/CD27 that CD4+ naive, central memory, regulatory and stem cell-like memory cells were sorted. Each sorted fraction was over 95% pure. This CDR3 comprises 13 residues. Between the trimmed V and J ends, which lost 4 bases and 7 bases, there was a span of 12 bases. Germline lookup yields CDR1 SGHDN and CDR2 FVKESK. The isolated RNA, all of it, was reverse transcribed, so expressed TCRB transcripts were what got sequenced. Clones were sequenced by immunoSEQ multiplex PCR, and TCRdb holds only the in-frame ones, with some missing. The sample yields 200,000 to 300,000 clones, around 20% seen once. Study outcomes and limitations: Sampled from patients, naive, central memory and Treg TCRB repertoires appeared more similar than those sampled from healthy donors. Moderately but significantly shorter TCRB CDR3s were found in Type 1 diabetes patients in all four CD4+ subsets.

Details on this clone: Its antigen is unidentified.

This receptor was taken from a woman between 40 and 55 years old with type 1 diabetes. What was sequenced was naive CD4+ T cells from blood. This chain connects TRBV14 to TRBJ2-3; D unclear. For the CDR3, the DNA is TGTGCCAGCAGCCTTGCCGGAGCCAATACGCAGTATTTT. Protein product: CASSLAGANTQYF.